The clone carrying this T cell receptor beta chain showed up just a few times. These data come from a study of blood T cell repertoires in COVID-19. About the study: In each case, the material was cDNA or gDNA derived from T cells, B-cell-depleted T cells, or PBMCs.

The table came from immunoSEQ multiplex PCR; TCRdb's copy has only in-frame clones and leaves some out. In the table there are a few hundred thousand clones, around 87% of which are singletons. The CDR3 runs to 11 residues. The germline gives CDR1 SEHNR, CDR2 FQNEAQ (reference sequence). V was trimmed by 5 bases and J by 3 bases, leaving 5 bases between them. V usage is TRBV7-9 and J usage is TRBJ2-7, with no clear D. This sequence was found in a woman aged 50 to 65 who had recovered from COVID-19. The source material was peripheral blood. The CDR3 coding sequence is TGTGCCAGCAGCACGGGCTACGAGCAGTACTTC. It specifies CASSTGYEQYF.